This T cell receptor (beta chain) was documented in a study of T cell repertoires in aging, cancer and after chemotherapy. Study summary: Donor ages fell into six groups from 30 or younger up to 70 or older.

Peripheral blood genomic DNA, not sorted cells or RNA, was the template. Findings of the study overall: Loss of evenness, beyond lost richness, contributed to age-related TCR diversity decline in cancer patients.

A note on this clonotype: Its antigen is currently unknown.

The V gene's germline CDR1 is LNHDA and CDR2 SQIVND (reference sequence). Trimming left V 6 bases short and J 0 bases short, with 29 bases between. This CDR3 comprises 21 residues. TRB rearrangements spanning V, D and J were amplified using mixed TRB-A/B primers. TCRdb analysed the multiplex PCR reads with MiXCR anew, one entry per CDR3 protein. The data show around 10,000 distinct CDR3 sequences, approximately 38% seen once. This sequence joins TRBV19 and TRBJ1-4; D may be TRBD1 (5 bases). This clonotype originated in a human donor in good health. Sequencing was done on a sample of blood. This chain's CDR3 is CASRPLYGRGGRGATNEKLFF. The CDR3 DNA reads as TGTGCCAGTAGGCCCCTCTACGGAAGGGGCGGAAGGGGTGCAACTAATGAAAAACTGTTTTTT. The whole variable domain, remainder taken from reference TRBV19 and TRBJ1-4, is DGGITQSPKYLFRKEGQNVTLSCEQNLNHDAMYWYRQDPGQGLRLIYYSQIVNDFQKGDIAEGYSVSREKKESFPLTVTSAQKNPTAFYLCASRPLYGRGGRGATNEKLFFGSGTQLSVL.